Each of the 24 T cell receptor beta chains below was sequenced from the same sample in a study of human versus mouse CDR3 diversity and MHC coevolution. Repertoires were generated with immunoSEQ multiplex PCR, while TCRdb's copy carries only in-frame clones and drops some. The sample records 60,000 or so clones, around 94% being singletons. The sample taken for sequencing was naive CD4+ T cells from blood. The subset denotes: CD45RO-negative CD62L-positive naive CD4 T cells. These receptors all stem from a person between 55 and 69 years old in good health.

The genes are TRBV7-9 and TRBJ2-5, with 8 bases matching TRBD1. The germline V gene encodes CDR1 SEHNR and CDR2 FQNEAQ (reference sequence). The length of the CDR3 is 14 residues. V shed 5 bases, J shed 2 bases, and the junction held 4 bases outside the gene matches. DNA of the CDR3: TGTGCCAGCAGCCCACGGACAGGGCAAGAGACCCAGTACTTC. Protein sequence: CASSPRTGQETQYF.

This clone showed up just a few times. CDR3 region: CAIGGGAGPTDTQYF. CDR3 nucleotide sequence: TGTGCCATCGGTGGGGGTGCGGGGCCGACAGATACGCAGTATTTT. The chain carries TRBV10-3 and TRBJ2-3; D is perhaps TRBD2 (6 bases). CDR3 length: 15 amino acids. The germline gives CDR1 ENHRY, CDR2 SYGVKD. V lost 8 bases and J lost 3, with 18 bases in between.

This rearrangement joins TRBV7-3 to TRBJ2-5, with 8 bases fitting TRBD1. The closer fit of TRBJ2-7 to the DNA end suggests the J call may be wrong. CDR3 size: 15 residues. Germline values: CDR1 SGHTA, CDR2 FQGTGA. The CDR3 loop is CASSLNVRGPYEQYF. In nucleotides, the CDR3 is TGTGCCAGCAGCTTAAATGTCAGGGGGCCCTACGAGCAGTACTTC.

The CDR3: CATSWRDRDENTIYF. The CDR3 coding sequence is TGTGCCACCAGCTGGCGCGACAGGGATGAAAACACCATATATTTT. The chain has TRBV15 and TRBJ1-3; the match to TRBD1 covers 7 bases. The CDR3 contains 15 residues. Per germline, CDR1 LNHNV and CDR2 YYDKDF (reference sequence). Trimming removed 5 bases from V and 6 bases from J; junction bases left unmatched: 10.

The genes are TRBV11-1 and TRBJ2-3, with TRBD2 as a possible D gene (6 bases). In germline, CDR1 is SGHAT, CDR2 FQDESV (reference sequence). This CDR3 region has 17 residues. V was cut by 6 bases and J by 0 bases, with 19 bases left in between. The CDR3 region is CASSKKNSGPSTDTQYF. The CDR3 nucleotides read TGTGCCAGCAGTAAAAAGAATAGCGGCCCCAGCACAGATACGCAGTATTTT.

CDR3 sequence (DNA): TGCGCCAGCAGCTTGGGCCCAGGGGCTGGAAACACCATATATTTT. Amino acids: CASSLGPGAGNTIYF. The chain has TRBV5-1 and TRBJ1-3, with a possible D match to TRBD1 (6 bases). The germline V and J ends were trimmed by 0 bases and 2 bases, with 9 bases remaining between them. Germline assignment: CDR1 SGHRS and CDR2 YFSETQ. This CDR3 is 15 amino acids long.

This sequence joins TRBV14 and TRBJ2-3, with TRBD2 identical over 7 bases. Germline V gene sequence: CDR1 SGHDN, CDR2 FVKESK. V gave up 5 bases and J gave up 3 bases; unmatched junction bases: 14. The CDR3 length is 17 residues. This CDR3 is CASSTVLAPGGTDTQYF. Here the CDR3 DNA reads TGTGCCAGCAGCACTGTGTTGGCCCCCGGGGGGACAGATACGCAGTATTTT. The variable domain in full, with the rest retrieved from reference TRBV14 and TRBJ2-3, is EAGVTQFPSHSVIEKGQTVTLRCDPISGHDNLYWYRRVMGKEIKFLLHFVKESKQDESGMPNNRFLAERTGGTYSTLKVQPAELEDSGVYFCASSTVLAPGGTDTQYFGPGTRLTVL.

This rearrangement joins TRBV6-5 to TRBJ2-5; 13 bases align to TRBD2. Germline CDR1 is MNHEY and CDR2 is SVGAGI. Unmatched junction bases numbered 6, after V lost 6 bases and J lost 5 bases. This CDR3 contains 15 residues. CDR3 amino acids: CASRTSGRVVETQYF. The CDR3 region has the DNA TGTGCCAGCAGAACTAGCGGGAGGGTTGTGGAGACCCAGTACTTC.

This rearrangement joins TRBV25-1 to TRBJ1-4; TRBD1 matches 7 bases. Germline CDR1 reads MGHDK; CDR2 reads SYGVNS. V shed 6 bases and J 4 bases; nucleotides not matched to a gene: 11. The CDR3 sequence is 16 residues long. CDR3 loop: CASSRLQGQSNEKLFF. The CDR3 coding sequence is TGTGCCAGCAGCCGCCTGCAGGGACAGAGTAATGAAAAACTGTTTTTT.

The rearrangement joins TRBV12-5 to TRBJ1-2, with D unresolved. Deletions cut 7 bases from V and 3 bases from J, with 18 bases between. The germline gives CDR1 LGHNT, CDR2 FRNRAP. This CDR3 is built from 15 residues. CDR3 in DNA: TGTGCTAGTGCTCCTCCTAGCCTGACATACTATGGCTACACCTTC. Amino acids: CASAPPSLTYYGYTF.

V and J are TRBV5-1 and TRBJ1-6; TRBD1 matches 7 bases. V lost 3 bases, J lost 7 bases, and 13 bases stayed unmatched. The CDR3 is made up of 17 amino acids. Germline V gene data show CDR1 as SGHRS and CDR2 as YFSETQ. The CDR3 spells CASSWGPSGQENSPLHF. For the CDR3, the DNA is TGCGCCAGCAGCTGGGGCCCCTCCGGACAGGAAAATTCACCCCTCCACTTT.

V and J are TRBV18 and TRBJ2-7; 9 bases map to TRBD2. This CDR3 has 16 amino acids. Germline V gives CDR1 KGHSH, CDR2 LQKENI. V gave up 0 bases and J gave up 2 bases; unmatched junction bases: 5. CDR3: CASSPPFSGGAYEQYF. The CDR3 bases are TGTGCCAGCTCACCACCGTTTAGCGGGGGAGCCTACGAGCAGTACTTC.

Here the CDR3 DNA reads TGTGCCAGCAGTGACCCGGGACTAGCGGGAGGGCTAACCGGGGAGCTGTTTTTT. Translating it yields CASSDPGLAGGLTGELFF. The J gene is TRBJ2-2, the V gene TRBV25-1; TRBD2 matches 16 bases. V shed 3 bases, J shed 5 bases, and the junction held 6 bases outside the gene matches. Germline CDR1 MGHDK, CDR2 SYGVNS. The CDR3 runs to 18 residues.

The V call is TRBV10-3, the J call TRBJ2-3, with D perhaps TRBD2 (6 bases). CDR1 ENHRY and CDR2 SYGVKD come from the germline V gene. V shed 6 bases and J shed 4 bases, with 11 bases lying between them. CDR3 size: 13 residues. The CDR3: CAIRTGVADTQYF. The CDR3 nucleotides are TGTGCCATCAGGACGGGGGTGGCAGATACGCAGTATTTT.

The CDR3 here is CASSDGGQGGYGYTF. The CDR3 nucleotides read TGTGCCAGCAGTGATGGGGGACAGGGGGGCTATGGCTACACCTTC. V usage is TRBV25-1 and J usage is TRBJ1-2; 11 bases line up with TRBD1. V lost 3 bases, J lost 4 bases, and 4 bases stayed unmatched. The CDR3 is 15 amino acids. Germline V gene data show CDR1 as MGHDK and CDR2 as SYGVNS.

The chain is built from TRBV19 and TRBJ2-1; the match to TRBD1 covers 9 bases. CDR3 length equals 16 residues. J lost 4 bases, V lost 10 bases, and 14 bases had no gene match. The germline V gene encodes CDR1 LNHDA and CDR2 SQIVND (reference sequence). CDR3 nucleotides: TGTGCCACCCCGGGTATCTGGGACAGGGAATACAATGAGCAGTTCTTC. Translating gives CATPGIWDREYNEQFF.

This chain links TRBV19 with TRBJ2-2; 12 nucleotides agree with TRBD1. V gave up 6 bases and J gave up 4 bases; unmatched junction bases: 12. The CDR3 consists of 18 residues. Germline V lookup: CDR1 LNHDA, CDR2 SQIVND (reference sequence). The CDR3 coding sequence is TGTGCCAGTAGCAACCATCTTGGGGACAGGGGGCGCACCGGGGAGCTGTTTTTT. It specifies CASSNHLGDRGRTGELFF.

This clone is a singleton in its sample. V and J are TRBV7-9 and TRBJ2-1, with D hard to call. The CDR3 runs to 14 residues. CDR1 is SEHNR and CDR2 is FQNEAQ in the germline V gene (reference sequence). V was cut by 2 bases and J by 5 bases, with 10 bases left in between. The CDR3 spells CASSLNVADNEQFF. CDR3 in DNA: TGTGCCAGCAGCTTAAACGTGGCCGACAATGAGCAGTTCTTC.

This clone came up once. This chain joins TRBV25-1 and TRBJ2-3; 12 nucleotides align to TRBD2. The length of the CDR3 is 15 residues. Losses at the gene ends were 6 bases for V and 4 bases for J; bases not matched to a gene: 5. Looked up from germline, CDR1 is MGHDK and CDR2 is SYGVNS. CDR3 DNA sequence: TGTGCCAGCAGCCCGACTAGCGGGAGTCCAGATACGCAGTATTTT. It yields the protein CASSPTSGSPDTQYF.

This chain links TRBV9 with TRBJ2-5; maybe TRBD1 (6 bases). The CDR3 has 16 residues. The ends were cut back, 0 bases at V and 5 bases at J, with 17 bases in the middle. CDR1 is SGDLS, CDR2 YYNGEE, per germline. DNA for the CDR3: TGTGCCAGCAGCGTAGGTGGGACAAGGTTGGGGGAGACCCAGTACTTC. Encoded protein: CASSVGGTRLGETQYF.

This chain links TRBV5-1 with TRBJ2-3; 8 nucleotides match TRBD1. CDR1 SGHRS and CDR2 YFSETQ come from the germline V gene. This CDR3 is built from 15 residues. V lost 4 bases and J lost 4; bases outside the gene matches: 8. The chain's CDR3 is CASSISGQAADTQYF. DNA for the CDR3: TGCGCCAGCAGCATATCGGGACAGGCGGCAGATACGCAGTATTTT.

The V and J genes are TRBV30 and TRBJ2-2; a weak D match, TRBD1 (6 bases). Germline V lookup: CDR1 GTSNPN, CDR2 SVGIG (reference sequence). CDR3 length: 11 amino acids. The CDR3 DNA is TGTGCTACAGGGTTCGTCGGGGAGCTGTTTTTT. Translation gives CATGFVGELFF.

The count of this clone is one. The V and J genes are TRBV11-3 and TRBJ2-5; TRBD2 agrees at 13 bases. The J call may be mistaken, given a closer DNA end match to TRBJ2-7. The CDR3 covers 15 residues. Looked up from germline, CDR1 is SGHNT and CDR2 is YENEEA. CDR3 DNA sequence: TGTGCCAGCAGCCGGACTAGCGGGAGCTCCTACGAGCAGTACTTC. It encodes CASSRTSGSSYEQYF.

This chain links TRBV10-2 with TRBJ2-7; 7 bases line up with TRBD1. Germline CDR1 reads WSHSY; CDR2 reads SAAADI. CDR3 length equals 13 residues. With 10 bases clipped from V and 5 bases from J, the junction kept 11 bases outside the gene matches. The CDR3 reads CATRDSRVDEQYF. The CDR3 bases are TGCGCCACTAGGGACAGTCGTGTCGACGAGCAGTACTTC.